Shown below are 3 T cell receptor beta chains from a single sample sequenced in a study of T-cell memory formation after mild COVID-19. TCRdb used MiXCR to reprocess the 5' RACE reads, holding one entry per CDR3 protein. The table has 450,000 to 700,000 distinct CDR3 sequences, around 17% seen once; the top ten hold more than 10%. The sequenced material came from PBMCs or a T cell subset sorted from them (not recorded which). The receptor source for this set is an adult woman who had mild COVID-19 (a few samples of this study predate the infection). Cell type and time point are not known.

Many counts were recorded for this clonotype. CDR3 bases: TGTGCCAGCAGTTTCATCGGGCCTCGTGGAGGGTCCTACGAGCAGTACTTC. It yields the protein CASSFIGPRGGSYEQYF. V is TRBV6-5 and J is TRBJ2-7; D might be TRBD2 (6 bases). The CDR3 runs 17 residues. From germline, CDR1 is MNHEY and CDR2 SVGAGI. With 4 bases removed from V and 1 base from J, the gap between germline ends came to 20 bases.

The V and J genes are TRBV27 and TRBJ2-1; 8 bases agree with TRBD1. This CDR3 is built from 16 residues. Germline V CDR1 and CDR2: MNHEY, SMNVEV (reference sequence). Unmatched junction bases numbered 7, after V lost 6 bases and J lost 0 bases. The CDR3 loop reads CASSRQGIRSYNEQFF. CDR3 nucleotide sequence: TGTGCCAGCAGCCGACAGGGGATACGCTCCTACAATGAGCAGTTCTTC.

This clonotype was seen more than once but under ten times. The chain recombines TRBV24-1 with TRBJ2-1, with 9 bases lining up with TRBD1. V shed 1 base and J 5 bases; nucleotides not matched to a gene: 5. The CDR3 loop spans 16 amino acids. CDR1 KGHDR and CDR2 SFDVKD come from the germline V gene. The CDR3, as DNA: TGTGCCACCAGTGATTTAGGGACAGGGACGAACAATGAGCAGTTCTTC. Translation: CATSDLGTGTNNEQFF.